This passage covers 31 T cell receptor beta chains from one sample sequenced in a study of CD8+ T cells in alopecia areata. The authors extracted RNA and reverse transcribed it into cDNA as the sequencing template. Clones were read by immunoSEQ multiplex PCR, and TCRdb kept only the in-frame ones, dropping some. The sample consists of 170,000 or so clones, 50% to 65% of them appearing once. Noted treatment: oral pan-JAK inhibitor, 5-10 mg twice daily. Sequenced here: CD8+ T cells sorted from blood, sampled at week 24, from a patient treated with tofacitinib. These receptors originate from a human donor with alopecia areata.

The V and J genes are TRBV6-5 and TRBJ1-5; no reliable D call. Trimming pared 0 bases from V and 2 bases from J, leaving 11 bases between. The CDR3 consists of 16 residues. Germline-derived CDR1 and CDR2 are MNHEY and SVGAGI. The CDR3 loop is CASSYSASGGNQPQHF. The CDR3 DNA follows: TGTGCCAGCAGTTACTCCGCCAGTGGAGGCAATCAGCCCCAGCATTTT.

The rearrangement joins TRBV30 to TRBJ1-1, with 7 bases lining up with TRBD1. The CDR3 has 13 amino acids. Looked up from germline, CDR1 is GTSNPN and CDR2 is SVGIG (reference sequence). V lost 4 bases and J lost 1; bases outside the gene matches: 3. The CDR3 DNA reads as TGTGCCTGGAAAGACAGGGCGAACACTGAAGCTTTCTTT. Residues: CAWKDRANTEAFF. The whole variable domain, remainder taken from reference TRBV30 and TRBJ1-1, is SQTIHQWPATLVQPVGSPLSLECTVEGTSNPNLYWYRQAAGRGLQLLFYSVGIGQISSEVPQNLSASRPQDRQFILSSKKLLLSDSGFYLCAWKDRANTEAFFGQGTRLTVV.

In nucleotides, the CDR3 is TGTGCCAGCAGGCCTTCGACAGGGGGTAATGAAAAACTGTTTTTT. It specifies CASRPSTGGNEKLFF. V gene TRBV2 combines with J gene TRBJ1-4, with TRBD1 identical over 9 bases. CDR3 length: 15 residues. Germline V gives CDR1 SNHLY, CDR2 FYNNEI. V dropped 6 bases and J dropped 4; count of bases not matched to a gene: 6.

The V call is TRBV29-1, the J call TRBJ1-2; a weak D match, TRBD1 (6 bases). Trimming took 6 bases from V and 1 from J, leaving 15 bases between them. In germline, CDR1 is SQVTM, CDR2 ANQGSEA. The CDR3 runs 14 residues. As DNA, the CDR3 is TGCAGCGTCGAGGGGGGCGACGATAACTATGGCTACACCTTC. Amino acid sequence: CSVEGGDDNYGYTF.

The rearrangement joins TRBV11-2 to TRBJ2-1; tentative D call: TRBD2 (5 bases). This CDR3 contains 12 residues. V lost 2 bases to trimming and J lost 8 bases, with 7 bases between them. Germline loops: CDR1 SGHAT, CDR2 FQNNGV. CDR3 nucleotide sequence: TGTGCCAGCAGCTTATACGGGGATGAGCAGTTCTTC. Its protein is CASSLYGDEQFF.

The V call is TRBV12-5, the J call TRBJ2-7, with D tentatively TRBD1 (5 bases). Per the germline V gene, CDR1 is LGHNT and CDR2 is FRNRAP. With 1 base removed from V and 5 bases from J, the gap between germline ends came to 6 bases. This CDR3 has 12 amino acids. CDR3 in amino acids: CASGLADNEQYF. In nucleotides, the CDR3 is TGTGCTAGTGGTTTGGCGGACAACGAGCAGTACTTC.

This clone has only a few counts. The gene calls are TRBV5-6 and TRBJ2-1; D is undetermined. The length of the CDR3 is 14 residues. Trimming pared 2 bases from V and 0 bases from J, leaving 6 bases between. Germline V gene data show CDR1 as SGHDT and CDR2 as YYEEEE. The CDR3 spells CASSFESSYNEQFF. CDR3 DNA sequence: TGTGCCAGCAGCTTCGAGAGCTCCTACAATGAGCAGTTCTTC.

This clone was detected a few times. This chain joins TRBV7-9 and TRBJ1-5, with a tentative D call TRBD1 (6 bases). The germline CDR1 and CDR2 sequences are SEHNR and FQNEAQ (reference sequence). CDR3 length: 15 amino acids. Trimming took 4 bases from V and 7 from J, leaving 17 bases between them. The CDR3, as DNA: TGTGCCAGCAGCTCAGAGGGGGGAGCGGGGCAGCCCCAGCATTTT. As protein: CASSSEGGAGQPQHF.

This clone was detected only a few times. The sample contains more than one DNA sequence encoding this CDR3. The chain uses TRBV4-3 and TRBJ1-1, with D tentatively TRBD1 (6 bases). Deletions cut 0 bases from V and 4 bases from J, with 6 bases between. This CDR3 contains 13 residues. Per the germline V gene, CDR1 is LGHNA and CDR2 is YSLEER. The DNA for the CDR3 is TGCGCCAGCAGCCAAGACAGGGGCACTGAAGCTTTCTTT. Protein: CASSQDRGTEAFF.

This clone was observed a few times. The genes are TRBV9 and TRBJ1-4; 7 bases align to TRBD1. The germline V gene encodes CDR1 SGDLS and CDR2 YYNGEE. The CDR3 has 15 residues. The V and J ends lost 4 bases and 7 bases, in that order; junction bases with no gene match: 10. The CDR3 region has the DNA TGTGCCAGCAGCAGGGAGGGGACAGACGGTGAAAAACTGTTTTTT. This translates into CASSREGTDGEKLFF.

This clone occurred a few times. The chain combines TRBV29-1 with TRBJ1-2; D gene uncertain. Germline CDR1 is SQVTM and CDR2 is ANQGSEA. The V gene lost 2 bases and the J gene lost 5 bases, with 12 bases spanning the gap. The CDR3 sequence is 13 residues long. CDR3 sequence (DNA): TGCAGCGTTGAAACCAGACGGAGGTATGGCTACACCTTC. Residues: CSVETRRRYGYTF.

This clone was detected only a few times. A read error may produce the germline difference seen at one junction end. The CDR3 DNA is TGCGCCAGCAGCCACCTGGGGGGATCACCCCTCCACTTT. It specifies CASSHLGGSPLHF. The gene calls are TRBV14 and TRBJ1-6; perhaps TRBD1 as D (5 bases). The CDR3 length is 13 residues. CDR1 and CDR2 from the germline V gene are SGHDN and FVKESK.

The genes are TRBV13 and TRBJ2-2; D is uncertain. V lost 5 bases, J lost 5 bases, and 9 bases lay in between. Germline assignment: CDR1 PRHDT and CDR2 FYEKMQ (reference sequence). The CDR3 loop spans 13 amino acids. The CDR3 DNA follows: TGTGCCAGCAGCCCGAGTATTACCGGGGAGCTGTTTTTT. It yields the protein CASSPSITGELFF.

This clone has ten or more counts. The J gene is TRBJ1-6, the V gene TRBV4-3; D possibly corresponds to TRBD1 (6 bases). The germline gives CDR1 LGHNA, CDR2 YSLEER. The CDR3 runs 13 residues. Trimming shortened V by 3 bases and J by 9 bases, and 9 bases separated the two germline ends. CDR3 DNA: TGCGCCAGCAGCCAGGCCAGGGGTTCACCCCTCCACTTT. Amino acid sequence: CASSQARGSPLHF.

V is TRBV5-4 and J is TRBJ2-7, with 9 bases aligning to TRBD1. V lost 6 bases, J lost 2 bases, and 6 bases stayed unmatched. Germline loops: CDR1 SGHNT, CDR2 YYREEE (reference sequence). There are 14 residues in the CDR3. CDR3 bases: TGTGCCAGCACCTCAGACAGGGGGGCCTACGAGCAGTACTTC. It specifies CASTSDRGAYEQYF.

This clone was seen only a few times. This sequence joins TRBV4-3 and TRBJ2-3; D perhaps matches TRBD2 (5 bases). The CDR3 runs to 17 residues. Germline V CDR1 and CDR2: LGHNA, YSLEER. The V and J ends lost 0 bases and 2 bases respectively, with 15 bases between them. The CDR3 bases are TGCGCCAGCAGCCAAGATCAGGCTGGAGGAAACACAGATACGCAGTATTTT. Its translation: CASSQDQAGGNTDTQYF.

This clone was picked up many times. This same CDR3 is encoded by further DNA sequences in the sample. The rearrangement links TRBV4-3 to TRBJ2-2; D is unresolved. Trimming left V 1 base short and J 8 bases short, with 8 bases between. The germline CDR1 and CDR2 sequences are LGHNA and YSLEER. The CDR3 sequence is 13 residues long. For the CDR3, the DNA is TGCGCCAGCAGCCAAGTCACTCGGGGGGAGCTGTTTTTT. This translates into CASSQVTRGELFF.

The V and J genes are TRBV11-2 and TRBJ2-7; D ambiguous. Germline V lookup: CDR1 SGHAT, CDR2 FQNNGV. Between the trimmed V and J ends, which lost 3 bases and 0 bases, there was a span of 9 bases. The CDR3 has 14 residues. The CDR3 DNA reads TGTGCCAGCAGCTTGGAAGCCTCCTCCTACGAGCAGTACTTC. Protein product: CASSLEASSYEQYF.

This clone was found a few times. J is TRBJ2-7 and V is TRBV7-6; the D gene could be TRBD1 or TRBD2 (5 bases each). V lost 5 bases, J lost 0 bases, and 17 bases lay in between. The CDR3 has 16 residues. CDR1 is SGHVS and CDR2 is FNYEAQ in the germline V gene. The CDR3, as DNA: TGTGCCAGCAGCCCGACCCGGGACCTGAGCTCCTACGAGCAGTACTTC. Translating it yields CASSPTRDLSSYEQYF. The full variable domain, rest sourced from reference TRBV7-6 and TRBJ2-7, is GAGVSQSPRYKVTKRGQDVALRCDPISGHVSLYWYRQALGQGPEFLTYFNYEAQQDKSGLPNDRFSAERPEGSISTLTIQRTEQRDSAMYRCASSPTRDLSSYEQYFGPGTRLTVT.

A single count supports this clone. CDR3: CASSERGKTEAFF. DNA of the CDR3: TGCGCCAGCAGTGAGAGGGGTAAGACTGAAGCTTTCTTT. This chain joins TRBV10-2 and TRBJ1-1; D may be TRBD1 (5 bases). The CDR3 totals 13 residues. The ends were cut back, 2 bases at V and 5 bases at J, with 9 bases in the middle. Germline V gene data show CDR1 as WSHSY and CDR2 as SAAADI.

CDR3 in amino acids: CASSIEGGNYEQYF. The DNA for the CDR3 is TGTGCCAGTAGTATAGAGGGTGGGAACTACGAGCAGTACTTC. The gene calls are TRBV19 and TRBJ2-7; D remains unclear. This CDR3 comprises 14 residues. The germline V gene has CDR1 LNHDA and CDR2 SQIVND (reference sequence). Trimming took off 0 bases at V and 3 bases at J, with 9 bases between the two ends.

In its sample, this clone was seen a few times. The same CDR3 also results from other DNA sequences found in this sample. This chain uses TRBV13 with TRBJ2-3; D not certain. V lost 0 bases, J lost 2 bases, and 0 bases lay in between. Germline V gene lookup returns CDR1 PRHDT and CDR2 FYEKMQ (reference sequence). The CDR3 is made up of 12 amino acids. The DNA for the CDR3 is TGTGCCAGCAGCTTAGGCACAGATACGCAGTATTTT. It is translated as CASSLGTDTQYF.

The CDR3 coding sequence is TGTGCCACCAGCCCTATACAGGGTGACATCGACTATGGCTACACCTTC. Its protein product is CATSPIQGDIDYGYTF. J is TRBJ1-2 and V is TRBV15, with D possibly matching TRBD1 (6 bases). This CDR3 has 16 residues. Trimming stripped 5 bases from V and 3 bases from J, with 19 bases between. Germline V CDR1 and CDR2: LNHNV, YYDKDF (reference sequence).

This clone turned up a few times. V is TRBV27 and J is TRBJ2-7, with TRBD2 as a possible D gene (6 bases). Trimming took 8 bases from V and 4 from J, leaving 12 bases between them. There are 12 residues in the CDR3. Per germline, CDR1 MNHEY and CDR2 SMNVEV (reference sequence). CDR3 bases: TGTGCCAGCGGGGGGACCATTTACGAGCAGTACTTC. Protein: CASGGTIYEQYF.

This clone has just a few counts. The chain uses TRBV29-1 and TRBJ2-7; 10 nucleotides line up with TRBD2. Germline V gene lookup returns CDR1 SQVTM and CDR2 ANQGSEA. This CDR3 is built from 14 residues. J lost 4 bases, V lost 0 bases, and 3 bases had no gene match. The CDR3 region is CSVEDGTSVYEQYF. The CDR3 DNA reads TGCAGCGTTGAAGACGGGACTAGCGTATACGAGCAGTACTTC.

The chain employs TRBV5-1 and TRBJ2-3; D possibly corresponds to TRBD1 (6 bases). V lost 0 bases, J lost 6 bases, and 20 bases lay in between. Germline-derived CDR1 and CDR2 are SGHRS and YFSETQ. This CDR3 has 17 amino acids. CDR3 amino acids: CASSLEDGQGPWDTQYF. In nucleotides, the CDR3 is TGCGCCAGCAGCTTGGAGGATGGGCAGGGGCCCTGGGATACGCAGTATTTT.

This clone was seen more than once but under ten times. This rearrangement joins TRBV29-1 to TRBJ2-1; 7 nucleotides align to TRBD2. In germline, CDR1 is SQVTM, CDR2 ANQGSEA. Trimming took 7 bases from V and 5 from J; bases not matched to a gene: 8. The CDR3 loop spans 13 amino acids. The CDR3 spells CSAFGGVNNEQFF. The CDR3, as DNA: TGCAGCGCTTTTGGGGGGGTGAACAATGAGCAGTTCTTC.

This chain joins TRBV5-6 and TRBJ2-5; 7 bases line up with TRBD2. The CDR3 covers 17 residues. Unmatched junction bases numbered 15, after V lost 1 base and J lost 6 bases. Germline CDR1 SGHDT, CDR2 YYEEEE. The CDR3 region is CASSLSRLAAQYKTQYF. The DNA for the CDR3 is TGTGCCAGCAGCTTGAGTCGGCTAGCGGCACAGTATAAGACCCAGTACTTC.

The chain couples TRBV7-2 to TRBJ2-3; 8 nucleotides match TRBD2. CDR1 SGHTA and CDR2 FQGNSA come from the germline V gene. V gave up 3 bases and J gave up 5 bases; unmatched junction bases: 4. The length of the CDR3 is 14 residues. DNA for the CDR3: TGTGCCAGCAGCTTGGCGGGGGGCCAAGATACGCAGTATTTT. Translated, it gives CASSLAGGQDTQYF.

The V and J genes are TRBV10-3 and TRBJ1-5; D perhaps matches TRBD1 (6 bases). The CDR3 loop spans 13 amino acids. V lost 3 bases to trimming and J lost 6 bases, with 9 bases between them. Germline V gives CDR1 ENHRY, CDR2 SYGVKD. The CDR3 loop reads CAISEEDSQPQHF. The DNA for the CDR3 is TGTGCCATCAGTGAAGAGGACAGTCAGCCCCAGCATTTT.

In its sample, this clone ranks as medium-sized (0.01 to 0.1%). The genes are TRBV7-2 and TRBJ1-1; D is possibly TRBD1 (5 bases). Trimming shortened V by 1 base and J by 5 bases, and 11 bases separated the two germline ends. The CDR3 extends over 14 amino acids. From germline, CDR1 is SGHTA and CDR2 FQGNSA. CDR3: CASSLVLGRTEAFF. The CDR3 nucleotides are TGTGCCAGCAGCTTAGTTTTGGGGCGGACTGAAGCTTTCTTT.